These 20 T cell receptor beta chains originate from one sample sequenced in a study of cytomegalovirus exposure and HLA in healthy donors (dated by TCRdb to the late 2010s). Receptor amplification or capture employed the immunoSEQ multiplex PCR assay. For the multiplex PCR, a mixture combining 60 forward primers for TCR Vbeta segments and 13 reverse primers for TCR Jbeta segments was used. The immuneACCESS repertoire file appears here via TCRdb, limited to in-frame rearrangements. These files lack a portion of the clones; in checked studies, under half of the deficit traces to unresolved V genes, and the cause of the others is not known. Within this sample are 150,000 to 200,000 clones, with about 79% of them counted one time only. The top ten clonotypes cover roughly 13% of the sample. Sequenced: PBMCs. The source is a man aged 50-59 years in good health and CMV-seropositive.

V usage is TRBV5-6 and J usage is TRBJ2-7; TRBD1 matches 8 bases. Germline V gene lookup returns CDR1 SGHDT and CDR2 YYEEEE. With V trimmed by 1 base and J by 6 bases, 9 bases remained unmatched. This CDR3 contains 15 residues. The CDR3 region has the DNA TGTGCCAGCAGCTTGACGGGACAGGAAGGGTTCGAGCAGTACTTC. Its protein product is CASSLTGQEGFEQYF.

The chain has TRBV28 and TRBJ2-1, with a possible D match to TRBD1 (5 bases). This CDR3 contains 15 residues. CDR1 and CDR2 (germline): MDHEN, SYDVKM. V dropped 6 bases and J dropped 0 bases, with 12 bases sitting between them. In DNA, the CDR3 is TGTGCCAGCAGACCAACAGGTAACTCCTACAATGAGCAGTTCTTC. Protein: CASRPTGNSYNEQFF. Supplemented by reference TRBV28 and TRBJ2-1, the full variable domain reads DVKVTQSSRYLVKRTGEKVFLECVQDMDHENMFWYRQDPGLGLRLIYFSYDVKMKEKGDIPEGYSVSREKKERFSLILESASTNQTSMYLCASRPTGNSYNEQFFGPGTRLTVL.

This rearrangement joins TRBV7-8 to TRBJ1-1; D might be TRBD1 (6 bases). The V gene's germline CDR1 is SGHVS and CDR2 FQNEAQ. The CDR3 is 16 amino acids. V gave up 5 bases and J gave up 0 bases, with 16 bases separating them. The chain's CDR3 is CASSPSGQPMNTEAFF. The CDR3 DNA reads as TGTGCCAGCAGCCCCTCCGGACAGCCTATGAACACTGAAGCTTTCTTT. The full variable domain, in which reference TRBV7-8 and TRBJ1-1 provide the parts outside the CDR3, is GAGVSQSPRYKVAKRGQDVALRCDPISGHVSLFWYQQALGQGPEFLTYFQNEAQLDKSGLPSDRFFAERPEGSVSTLKIQRTQQEDSAVYLCASSPSGQPMNTEAFFGQGTRLTVV.

CDR3 DNA sequence: TGTGCCACGAAGCAGGAGGAGTACGCACCCCTCCACTTT. Encoded protein: CATKQEEYAPLHF. V usage is TRBV10-3 and J usage is TRBJ1-6; no clear D. Between the trimmed V and J ends, which lost 10 bases and 11 bases, there was a span of 18 bases. Germline values: CDR1 ENHRY, CDR2 SYGVKD. This CDR3 comprises 13 residues.

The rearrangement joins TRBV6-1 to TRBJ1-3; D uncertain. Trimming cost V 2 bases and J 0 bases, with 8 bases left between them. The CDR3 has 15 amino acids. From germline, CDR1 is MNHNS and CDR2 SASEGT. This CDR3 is CASSENSLSGNTIYF. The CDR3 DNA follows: TGTGCCAGCAGTGAAAACAGTCTCTCTGGAAACACCATATATTTT.

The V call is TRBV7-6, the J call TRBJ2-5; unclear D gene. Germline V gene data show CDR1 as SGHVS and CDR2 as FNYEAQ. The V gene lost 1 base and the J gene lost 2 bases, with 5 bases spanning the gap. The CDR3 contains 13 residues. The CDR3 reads CASSLGGQETQYF. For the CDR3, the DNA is TGTGCCAGCAGCTTAGGCGGTCAAGAGACCCAGTACTTC.

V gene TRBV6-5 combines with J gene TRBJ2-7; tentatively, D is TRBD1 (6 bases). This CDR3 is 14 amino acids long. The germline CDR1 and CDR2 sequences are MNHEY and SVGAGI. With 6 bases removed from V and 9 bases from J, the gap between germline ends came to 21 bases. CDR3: CASRPRGNKEWQYF. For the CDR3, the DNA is TGTGCCAGCAGACCCAGGGGAAATAAGGAATGGCAGTACTTC.

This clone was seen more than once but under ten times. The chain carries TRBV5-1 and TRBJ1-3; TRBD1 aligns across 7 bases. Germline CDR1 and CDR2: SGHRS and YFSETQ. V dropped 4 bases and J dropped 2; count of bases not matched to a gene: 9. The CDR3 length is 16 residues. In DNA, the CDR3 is TGCGCCAGCAGCGTACAGGGGACGGCGACTGGAAACACCATATATTTT. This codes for CASSVQGTATGNTIYF.

The CDR3 bases are TGTGCCAGCAGCTTAGCAAGGCTAGCGGGCCCCCAAGAGACCCAGTACTTC. Encoded protein: CASSLARLAGPQETQYF. This chain joins TRBV11-2 and TRBJ2-5; 8 bases fit TRBD2. V gave up 1 base and J gave up 1 base; unmatched junction bases: 8. Germline CDR1 SGHAT, CDR2 FQNNGV. This CDR3 has 17 residues.

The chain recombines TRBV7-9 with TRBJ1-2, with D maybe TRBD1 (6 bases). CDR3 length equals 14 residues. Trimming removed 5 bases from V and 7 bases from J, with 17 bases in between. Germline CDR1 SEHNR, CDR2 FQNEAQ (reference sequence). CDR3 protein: CASSPVHGGAGYTF. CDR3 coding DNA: TGTGCCAGCAGCCCAGTGCATGGGGGGGCTGGCTACACCTTC.

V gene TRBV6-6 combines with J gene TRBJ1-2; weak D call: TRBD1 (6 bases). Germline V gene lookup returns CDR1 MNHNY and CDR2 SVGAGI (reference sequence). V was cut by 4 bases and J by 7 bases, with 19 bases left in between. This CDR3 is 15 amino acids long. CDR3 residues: CASSSPEGGLGGYTF. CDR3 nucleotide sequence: TGTGCCAGCAGTTCCCCTGAGGGGGGGCTCGGTGGCTACACCTTC.

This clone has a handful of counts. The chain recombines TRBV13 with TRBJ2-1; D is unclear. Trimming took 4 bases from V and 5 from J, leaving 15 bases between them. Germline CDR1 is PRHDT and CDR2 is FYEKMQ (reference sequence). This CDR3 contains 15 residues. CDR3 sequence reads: CASSYYPAENNEQFF. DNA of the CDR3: TGTGCCAGCAGCTACTACCCGGCGGAAAACAATGAGCAGTTCTTC.

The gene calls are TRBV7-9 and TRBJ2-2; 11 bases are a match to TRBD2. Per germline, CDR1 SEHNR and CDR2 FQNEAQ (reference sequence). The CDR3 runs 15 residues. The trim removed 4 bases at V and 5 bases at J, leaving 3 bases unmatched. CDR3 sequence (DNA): TGTGCCAGCAGCTCCACTAGCGGGGGAACCGGGGAGCTGTTTTTT. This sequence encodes CASSSTSGGTGELFF.

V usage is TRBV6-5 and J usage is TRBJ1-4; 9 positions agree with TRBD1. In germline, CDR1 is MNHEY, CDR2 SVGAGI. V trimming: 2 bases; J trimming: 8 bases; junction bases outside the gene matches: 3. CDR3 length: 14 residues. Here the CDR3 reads CASSYTGTGEKLFF. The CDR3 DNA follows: TGTGCCAGCAGTTACACCGGGACAGGGGAAAAACTGTTTTTT.

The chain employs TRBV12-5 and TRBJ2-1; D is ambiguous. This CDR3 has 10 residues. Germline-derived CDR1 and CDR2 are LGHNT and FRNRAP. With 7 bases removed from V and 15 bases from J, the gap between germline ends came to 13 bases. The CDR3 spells CASANPRLFF. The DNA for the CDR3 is TGTGCTAGTGCCAATCCCCGACTGTTCTTC.

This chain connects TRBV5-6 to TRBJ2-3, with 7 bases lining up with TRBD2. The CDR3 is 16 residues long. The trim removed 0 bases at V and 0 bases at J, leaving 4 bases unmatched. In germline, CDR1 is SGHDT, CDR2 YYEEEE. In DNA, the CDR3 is TGTGCCAGCAGCTTGGATGGGCGGGGGAGCACAGATACGCAGTATTTT. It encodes CASSLDGRGSTDTQYF.

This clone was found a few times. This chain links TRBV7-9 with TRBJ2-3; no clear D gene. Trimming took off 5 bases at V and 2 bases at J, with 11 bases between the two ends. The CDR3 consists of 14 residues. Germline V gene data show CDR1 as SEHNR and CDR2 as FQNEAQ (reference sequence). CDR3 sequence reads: CASSHPRYTDTQYF. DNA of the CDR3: TGTGCCAGCAGCCACCCTCGGTACACAGATACGCAGTATTTT.

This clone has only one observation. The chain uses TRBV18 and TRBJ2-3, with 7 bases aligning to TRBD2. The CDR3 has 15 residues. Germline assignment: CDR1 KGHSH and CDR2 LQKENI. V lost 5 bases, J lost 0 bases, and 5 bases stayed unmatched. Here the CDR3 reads CASSAQRGSTDTQYF. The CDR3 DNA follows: TGTGCCAGCTCAGCCCAGCGGGGAAGCACAGATACGCAGTATTTT.

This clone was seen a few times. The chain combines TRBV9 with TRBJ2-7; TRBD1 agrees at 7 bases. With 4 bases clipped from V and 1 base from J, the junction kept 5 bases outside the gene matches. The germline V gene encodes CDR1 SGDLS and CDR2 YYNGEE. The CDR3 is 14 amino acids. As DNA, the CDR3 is TGTGCCAGCAGCCCGCCGACAGGGTCCTACGAGCAGTACTTC. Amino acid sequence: CASSPPTGSYEQYF.

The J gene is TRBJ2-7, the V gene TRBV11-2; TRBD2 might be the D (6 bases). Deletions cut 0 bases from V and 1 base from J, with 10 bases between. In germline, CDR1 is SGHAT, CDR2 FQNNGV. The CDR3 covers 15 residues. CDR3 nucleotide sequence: TGTGCCAGCAGCTTAGAATGGGGGGAGTCCTACGAGCAGTACGTC. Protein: CASSLEWGESYEQYV.